Following are 18 T cell receptor beta chains from one sample sequenced in a study of blood T cell repertoires in COVID-19 (TCRdb year 2020). To prepare the library, the immunoSEQ multiplex PCR assay was applied. In its TCRdb copy, this immuneACCESS table keeps in-frame sequences only and misses some clones. Where compared with another copy, unresolved V genes explain less than half of these, and the others have no known cause. In all, the sample holds 200,000 to 300,000 clones, and nearly 90% of those were seen once. The ten largest make up around 3.3% of the sample. The sequenced material came from peripheral blood. These receptors all stem from a man between 18 and 35 years old with active or convalescent COVID-19.

The V and J genes are TRBV9 and TRBJ2-1, with D perhaps matching TRBD2 (6 bases). The CDR3 sequence is 16 residues long. Germline V CDR1 and CDR2: SGDLS, YYNGEE. Deletions cut 0 bases from V and 1 base from J, with 11 bases between. The CDR3 loop is CASSVVTGGSYNEQFF. The CDR3 DNA follows: TGTGCCAGCAGCGTAGTTACCGGGGGATCCTACAATGAGCAGTTCTTC.

This clone was detected a few times. This chain joins TRBV7-9 and TRBJ2-2; possibly TRBD2 for D (6 bases). The CDR3 sequence is 15 residues long. V dropped 5 bases and J dropped 2 bases, with 12 bases sitting between them. Germline CDR1 SEHNR, CDR2 FQNEAQ (reference sequence). The CDR3 here is CASSPPAGNTGELFF. The CDR3 nucleotides read TGTGCCAGCAGCCCCCCCGCGGGAAACACCGGGGAGCTGTTTTTT. Together with reference TRBV7-9 and TRBJ2-2, the CDR3 gives the full variable domain: DTGVSQNPRHKITKRGQNVTFRCDPISEHNRLYWYRQTLGQGPEFLTYFQNEAQLEKSRLLSDRFSAERPKGSFSTLEIQRTEQGDSAMYLCASSPPAGNTGELFFGEGSRLTVL.

In nucleotides, the CDR3 is TGTGCCAGCAGTACCGGCAGGGCTGACTCTGGAAACACCATATATTTT. It yields the protein CASSTGRADSGNTIYF. The J gene is TRBJ1-3, the V gene TRBV6-6; tentatively, D is TRBD1 (5 bases). Germline V gene data show CDR1 as MNHNY and CDR2 as SVGAGI (reference sequence). The CDR3 is 16 amino acids. V gave up 5 bases and J gave up 0 bases, with 14 bases separating them.

CDR3 amino acids: CASRSSGGRYNEQFF. The CDR3 DNA is TGTGCCAGCAGATCTAGCGGGGGGCGTTACAATGAGCAGTTCTTC. The chain combines TRBV27 with TRBJ2-1; TRBD2 matches 11 bases. Per germline, CDR1 MNHEY and CDR2 SMNVEV (reference sequence). This CDR3 is 15 amino acids long. After removal of 6 bases from V and 4 bases from J, the junction contained 5 bases not matched to a gene.

This chain uses TRBV11-2 with TRBJ2-1, with 8 bases fitting TRBD2. Germline V lookup: CDR1 SGHAT, CDR2 FQNNGV. The CDR3 length is 15 residues. V lost 1 base, J lost 4 bases, and 3 bases stayed unmatched. The CDR3 region is CASSLAGGLYNEQFF. As DNA, the CDR3 is TGTGCCAGCAGCTTAGCGGGAGGGCTTTACAATGAGCAGTTCTTC.

This clone was picked up a small number of times. This sequence joins TRBV19 and TRBJ1-2; 8 bases match TRBD1. The CDR3 is 12 residues long. V trimming: 5 bases; J trimming: 8 bases; junction bases outside the gene matches: 4. CDR1 is LNHDA and CDR2 is SQIVND in the germline V gene (reference sequence). CDR3 in amino acids: CASSRTGTGYTF. The DNA for the CDR3 is TGTGCCAGTAGTCGGACAGGGACCGGCTACACCTTC.

The chain links TRBV19 to TRBJ1-6, with a possible D match to TRBD1 (5 bases). This CDR3 is 12 amino acids long. V was pared by 5 bases and J by 7 bases, with 6 bases between. CDR1 is LNHDA and CDR2 is SQIVND in the germline V gene (reference sequence). CDR3 DNA: TGTGCCAGTAGTGACAGAAATTCACCCCTCCACTTT. Its protein product is CASSDRNSPLHF.

The V call is TRBV11-2, the J call TRBJ2-5; D perhaps matches TRBD2 (6 bases). Trimming cost V 0 bases and J 4 bases, with 24 bases left between them. CDR3 length: 19 residues. Germline assignment: CDR1 SGHAT and CDR2 FQNNGV. The CDR3 region has the DNA TGTGCCAGCAGCTTAGATCGTGCCCTGACTAGAACGGGCCGAGAGACCCAGTACTTC. Its protein is CASSLDRALTRTGRETQYF.

The chain links TRBV4-1 to TRBJ2-6, with D hard to call. Germline V gene data show CDR1 as MGHRA and CDR2 as YSYEKL. The CDR3 extends over 20 amino acids. Trimming left V 3 bases short and J 1 base short, with 22 bases between. CDR3 sequence: CASSHLAENPSGSGANVLTF. CDR3 nucleotides: TGCGCCAGCAGCCACCTTGCGGAGAATCCCTCCGGGTCTGGGGCCAACGTCCTGACTTTC.

This chain joins TRBV6-2 or TRBV6-3 and TRBJ2-2, with TRBD1 matching over 9 bases. Germline lookup yields CDR1 MNHEY and CDR2 SVGEGT. The CDR3 contains 17 residues. The trim removed 0 bases at V and 4 bases at J, leaving 6 bases unmatched. The CDR3 nucleotides read TGTGCCAGCAGTTACTCGAGAAGGACAGGGGCCACCGGGGAGCTGTTTTTT. This codes for CASSYSRRTGATGELFF.

This rearrangement joins TRBV23-1 to TRBJ1-4, with 11 bases identical to TRBD1. TRBV23-1 is recorded as an ORF, its role being uncertain. There are 15 residues in the CDR3. Losses at the gene ends were 0 bases for V and 8 bases for J; bases not matched to a gene: 2. Here the CDR3 reads CASSQSGTGGEKLFF. CDR3 bases: TGCGCCAGCAGTCAATCGGGGACAGGGGGGGAAAAACTGTTTTTT.

This clone appeared a few times. The chain has TRBV5-1 and TRBJ1-6, with 7 bases aligning to TRBD1. From germline, CDR1 is SGHRS and CDR2 YFSETQ. V dropped 4 bases and J dropped 10; count of bases not matched to a gene: 14. This CDR3 is built from 16 residues. This CDR3 reads CASSKGPTTGDSPLHF. DNA for the CDR3: TGCGCCAGCAGCAAGGGACCGACCACAGGGGACTCACCCCTCCACTTT.

V usage is TRBV5-4 and J usage is TRBJ1-5, with D possibly being TRBD1 (5 bases). The CDR3 extends over 14 amino acids. Per the germline V gene, CDR1 is SGHNT and CDR2 is YYREEE (reference sequence). Trimming took off 0 bases at V and 4 bases at J, with 8 bases between the two ends. The CDR3 bases are TGTGCCAGCAGCTTGGACAGGAATAATCAGCCCCAGCATTTT. Translation: CASSLDRNNQPQHF.

The V gene is TRBV5-5, the J gene TRBJ2-7, with no clear D. Trimming took off 5 bases at V and 4 bases at J, with 13 bases between the two ends. The CDR3 covers 13 residues. CDR1 SGHKS and CDR2 YYEKEE come from the germline V gene (reference sequence). The CDR3 nucleotides are TGTGCCAGCAGTTTAAGACTTGGTTACGAGCAGTACTTC. Its translation is CASSLRLGYEQYF.

The V gene is TRBV4-3, the J gene TRBJ2-5, with a possible D match to TRBD1 (5 bases). Trimming took off 4 bases at V and 0 bases at J, with 12 bases between the two ends. The CDR3 sequence is 15 residues long. The germline CDR1 and CDR2 sequences are LGHNA and YSLEER. Written as DNA, the CDR3 is TGCGCCAGCAGCCGAATCTTGGGGCACCAAGAGACCCAGTACTTC. It codes for CASSRILGHQETQYF.

This clone has a single count. The chain carries TRBV11-3 and TRBJ2-5; D might be TRBD2 (5 bases). V was trimmed by 5 bases and J by 2 bases, leaving 12 bases between them. The germline CDR1 and CDR2 sequences are SGHNT and YENEEA. The CDR3 length is 14 residues. The CDR3 reads CASSPGWGQETQYF. CDR3 DNA: TGTGCCAGCAGCCCGGGATGGGGTCAAGAGACCCAGTACTTC.

This chain joins TRBV6-5 and TRBJ1-1; D uncertain. The germline V gene encodes CDR1 MNHEY and CDR2 SVGAGI. The CDR3 is 13 residues long. The V and J ends lost 6 bases and 6 bases respectively, with 14 bases between them. The CDR3 region is CASRVRAGAEAFF. In DNA form, the CDR3 reads TGTGCCAGCAGAGTGAGGGCGGGCGCTGAAGCTTTCTTT.

J is TRBJ2-5 and V is TRBV7-9, with 8 bases fitting TRBD2. Germline CDR1 is SEHNR and CDR2 is FQNEAQ (reference sequence). V shed 5 bases and J 4 bases; nucleotides not matched to a gene: 6. This CDR3 is built from 14 residues. The CDR3 coding sequence is TGTGCCAGCAGCCGAGCGGGAGAGGGAGAGACCCAGTACTTC. Protein: CASSRAGEGETQYF.